What follows describes a single T cell receptor (beta chain). Regarding treatment: oral pan-JAK inhibitor, 5-10 mg twice daily. The data were obtained in a study of CD8+ T cells in alopecia areata. V shed 3 bases and J 6 bases; nucleotides not matched to a gene: 11. CDR1 and CDR2 from the germline V gene are SGHVS and FQNEAQ. The CDR3 is 16 amino acids. RNA, once extracted, was reverse transcribed into cDNA for use as the sequencing template. Measured with immunoSEQ multiplex PCR; TCRdb has only the in-frame clones, and not every one. Of approximately 140,000 clones in the sample, about 85% were seen once.

This rearrangement joins TRBV7-8 to TRBJ2-7; 10 bases line up with TRBD2. The receptor was derived from a human donor with alopecia areata. The sequencing used CD8+ T cells sorted from blood, collected at week 4, from a patient treated with tofacitinib. CDR3 sequence (DNA): TGTGCCAGCAGCTTGCTAGCGGGAGAGTCACTACGCGAGCAGTACTTC. Translated, it gives CASSLLAGESLREQYF.